A single sample is the source of the 10 T cell receptor beta chains below, sequenced in a study of cytomegalovirus exposure and HLA in healthy donors. The PCR had 60 Vbeta and 13 Jbeta primers. Libraries were prepared by immunoSEQ multiplex PCR; TCRdb keeps only in-frame clonotypes and omits some of them. The table shows approximately 70,000 clones, with 70% to 80% occurring only once. Sequenced: PBMCs. The source of these receptors is a man between 50 and 59 years old in good health and CMV-seronegative.

The chain carries TRBV5-3 and TRBJ1-4; D not resolved. TRBV5-3 is filed as an ORF, its function uncertain. This CDR3 is built from 14 residues. Trimming pared 0 bases from V and 8 bases from J, leaving 11 bases between. This CDR3 is CARSLAPSREKLFF. The CDR3 nucleotides read TGTGCCAGAAGCTTGGCCCCTAGTCGCGAAAAACTGTTTTTT.

The genes are TRBV19 and TRBJ1-5, with 7 nucleotides matching TRBD1. This CDR3 spans 14 amino acids. CDR1 is LNHDA and CDR2 is SQIVND in the germline V gene (reference sequence). Trimming at V came to 5 bases and at J to 6 bases, leaving 7 bases not matched to a gene. The CDR3 nucleotides read TGTGCCAGTAGTCTGACAGGGAACGGTCAGCCCCAGCATTTT. Translating it yields CASSLTGNGQPQHF.

The genes are TRBV6-5 and TRBJ1-2, with D perhaps TRBD1 (6 bases). V lost 5 bases to trimming and J lost 6 bases, with 13 bases between them. There are 13 residues in the CDR3. In germline, CDR1 is MNHEY, CDR2 SVGAGI. The CDR3 reads CASSRGFGHGYTF. The DNA for the CDR3 is TGTGCCAGCAGTAGGGGGTTCGGTCATGGCTACACCTTC.

The V and J genes are TRBV7-2 and TRBJ1-1, with D maybe TRBD1 (5 bases). With 1 base removed from V and 5 bases from J, the gap between germline ends came to 8 bases. Germline CDR1 reads SGHTA; CDR2 reads FQGNSA. The CDR3 extends over 13 amino acids. The CDR3 spells CASSLDGGTEAFF. The CDR3 DNA follows: TGTGCCAGCAGCTTAGACGGGGGGACTGAAGCTTTCTTT.

The CDR3 loop is CASSDTGEETQYF. Written as DNA, the CDR3 is TGTGCCAGCAGTGATACAGGGGAAGAGACCCAGTACTTC. V and J are TRBV6-5 and TRBJ2-5, with 7 bases fitting TRBD1. CDR3 length: 13 amino acids. In germline, CDR1 is MNHEY, CDR2 SVGAGI. V gave up 5 bases and J gave up 3 bases; unmatched junction bases: 3.

The CDR3 sequence is CASSLPQDRVTEAFF. The CDR3 DNA reads TGTGCCAGCAGTTTACCCCAGGACAGGGTCACTGAAGCTTTCTTT. The V gene is TRBV28, the J gene TRBJ1-1, with 8 bases that match TRBD1. V lost 2 bases and J lost 4; bases outside the gene matches: 6. Germline-derived CDR1 and CDR2 are MDHEN and SYDVKM. This CDR3 comprises 15 residues.

This chain links TRBV7-8 with TRBJ1-6; D gene unclear. The CDR3 is made up of 15 amino acids. Deletions cut 7 bases from V and 0 bases from J, with 10 bases between. Germline V CDR1 and CDR2: SGHVS, FQNEAQ. The CDR3 DNA is TGTGCCAGCACCGAAGGGAGCTCCTATAATTCACCCCTCCACTTT. This gives the protein CASTEGSSYNSPLHF.

The chain recombines TRBV15 with TRBJ2-7; the match to TRBD1 covers 9 bases. Looked up from germline, CDR1 is LNHNV and CDR2 is YYDKDF (reference sequence). V lost 6 bases, J lost 5 bases, and 11 bases stayed unmatched. CDR3 length equals 15 residues. CDR3 residues: CATSITRGQGDEQYF. For the CDR3, the DNA is TGTGCCACCAGTATCACTAGGGGACAGGGCGACGAGCAGTACTTC.

The chain links TRBV28 to TRBJ1-1; D unclear. The CDR3 totals 14 residues. Trimming removed 9 bases from V and 0 bases from J, with 14 bases in between. CDR1 is MDHEN, CDR2 SYDVKM, per germline. The chain's CDR3 is CASYFGRLNTEAFF. CDR3 nucleotides: TGTGCCAGTTACTTTGGGCGTCTGAACACTGAAGCTTTCTTT.

The V and J genes are TRBV10-1 and TRBJ1-1, with D possibly TRBD1 on 5 matching bases. V lost 2 bases and J 8 bases, leaving 15 bases between the germline ends. Per germline, CDR1 WNHNN and CDR2 SYGVQD (reference sequence). The CDR3 covers 14 residues. CDR3 amino acids: CASSEHRQKGEAFF. The DNA of the CDR3 is TGCGCCAGCAGTGAGCACCGACAGAAAGGCGAAGCTTTCTTT.